This T cell receptor beta chain came from a study of shared clonotypes between healthy human individuals. Study context: The study drew on a couple of women and a few men aged 18 to 49 as donors.

V was trimmed by 1 base and J by 6 bases, leaving 12 bases between them. The V gene's germline CDR1 is SGHAT and CDR2 FQNNGV. This CDR3 has 15 amino acids. As for this clone: Its specificity is unknown.

Overall study results and limits: Non-shared clonotypes were found to have lower generation probabilities than the clonotypes that were shared by all four of the sorted-subset donors.

Replicate PCRs run on sorted subsets employed around 200 ng DNA, 30,000 to 35,000 T cell genomes. Original handling: With immunoSEQ giving junction-only sequences and no quality scores, filtering differed. TCRdb keeps only in-frame clones here, not all; method: immunoSEQ multiplex PCR. V, J and clone size were drawn from that table, and D and trimming were deduced from the DNA. The sample shows approximately 940,000 clones, around three quarters of them seen only once. This clonotype was sampled from a man aged 18 to 30 in good health. The chain uses TRBV11-2 and TRBJ2-2; no firm D call. The material sequenced was memory CD4+ T cells sorted from blood. Subset in this sample: CD45RA-negative fraction. Written as DNA, the CDR3 is TGTGCCAGCAGCTTAGTCCGAGTACATCCCGGGGAGCTGTTTTTT. It specifies CASSLVRVHPGELFF. Full variable domain (rest looked up from reference TRBV11-2 and TRBJ2-2): EAGVAQSPRYKIIEKRQSVAFWCNPISGHATLYWYQQILGQGPKLLIQFQNNGVVDDSQLPKDRFSAERLKGVDSTLKIQPAKLEDSAVYLCASSLVRVHPGELFFGEGSRLTVL.